The entry that follows covers one T cell receptor (beta chain) sequence. Only in-frame clones appear in the TCRdb table, and some are missing; sequencing was by immunoSEQ multiplex PCR. The profile shows about 250,000 clones, around 88% of them singletons. Trimming shortened V by 1 base and J by 2 bases, and 11 bases separated the two germline ends. CDR3 length: 14 amino acids. Germline CDR1 SQVTM, CDR2 ANQGSEA. The sample is drawn from a study of blood T cell repertoires in COVID-19. Study context: The samples span acute and convalescent COVID-19 from the United States, Italy and Spain. The analysed material was cDNA or gDNA that came from T cells, B-cell-depleted T cells, or PBMCs.

The rearrangement joins TRBV29-1 to TRBJ2-5; D remains unclear. The sequencing sample was made of peripheral blood. This TCR derives from a man at least 80 years old with acute or convalescent COVID-19. The CDR3 DNA reads as TGCAGCGTTGAAGGAGGAGCTAAACAAGAGACCCAGTACTTC. The encoded protein is CSVEGGAKQETQYF.